The 15 T cell receptor beta chains below come from one sample, sequenced in a study of cytomegalovirus exposure and HLA in healthy donors. Both 60 Vbeta primers and 13 Jbeta primers went into the PCR. This table comes from immunoSEQ multiplex PCR, and its TCRdb copy is limited to in-frame clones, with some not included. The table has 120,000 or so clones, roughly 80% seen once. The specimen was PBMCs. These receptors were taken from a man in his forties or fifties in good health and CMV-seropositive.

The genes are TRBV7-9 and TRBJ2-1, with a weak D call TRBD2 (6 bases). The CDR3 is 16 residues long. Per the germline V gene, CDR1 is SEHNR and CDR2 is FQNEAQ (reference sequence). V was cut by 0 bases and J by 5 bases, with 14 bases left in between. The CDR3 sequence: CASSLAWGSGNNEQFF. CDR3 nucleotides: TGTGCCAGCAGCTTAGCTTGGGGTAGCGGCAACAATGAGCAGTTCTTC.

The rearrangement links TRBV7-8 to TRBJ2-5; TRBD1 is a possible D gene (7 bases). Matching the DNA end better, TRBJ2-7 makes the J call doubtful. The CDR3 has 15 residues. Germline V lookup: CDR1 SGHVS, CDR2 FQNEAQ. CDR3 region: CASSILRDRNYEQYF. Here the CDR3 DNA reads TGTGCCAGCAGCATCCTGCGGGACAGAAACTACGAGCAGTACTTC.

The V gene is TRBV5-1, the J gene TRBJ1-2, with D perhaps TRBD1 (5 bases). V was cut by 0 bases and J by 8 bases, with 14 bases left in between. Germline-derived CDR1 and CDR2 are SGHRS and YFSETQ. This CDR3 has 14 residues. The CDR3 bases are TGCGCCAGCAGCTTGGGTCAAGGGGCGGAGGGCTACACCTTC. Protein sequence: CASSLGQGAEGYTF.

The V call is TRBV28, the J call TRBJ2-5; D call uncertain. The last part of the DNA fits TRBJ2-7 better; the J call may be wrong. CDR1 and CDR2 (germline): MDHEN, SYDVKM. The CDR3 consists of 14 residues. The CDR3 reads CASSLFNSPYEQYF. In DNA form, the CDR3 reads TGTGCCAGCAGTTTATTCAACAGTCCCTACGAGCAGTACTTC.

The rearrangement links TRBV5-1 to TRBJ2-2, with a possible D match to TRBD1 (6 bases). The CDR3 length is 14 residues. Germline CDR1 is SGHRS and CDR2 is YFSETQ. Trimming cost V 2 bases and J 4 bases, with 9 bases left between them. CDR3 in amino acids: CASSLQGITGELFF. The CDR3 nucleotides read TGCGCCAGCAGCTTACAGGGTATCACCGGGGAGCTGTTTTTT.

V gene TRBV7-2 combines with J gene TRBJ1-4; TRBD1 agrees at 9 bases. The germline V gene encodes CDR1 SGHTA and CDR2 FQGNSA. V shed 5 bases and J 7 bases; nucleotides not matched to a gene: 8. The CDR3 extends over 15 amino acids. CDR3 bases: TGTGCCAGCAGCATCGGACAGGGGCGCCCTGAAAAACTGTTTTTT. The encoded protein is CASSIGQGRPEKLFF.

This clone was seen more than once but under ten times. The genes are TRBV11-2 and TRBJ2-1; 10 nucleotides align to TRBD2. Germline V gives CDR1 SGHAT, CDR2 FQNNGV. Losses at the gene ends were 1 base for V and 5 bases for J; bases not matched to a gene: 2. The CDR3 runs 15 residues. CDR3 protein: CASSLAAGGHNEQFF. The DNA for the CDR3 is TGTGCCAGCAGCTTAGCAGCGGGAGGGCACAATGAGCAGTTCTTC.

The CDR3 protein is CASSPTDAVGELFF. CDR3 DNA sequence: TGCGCCAGCAGCCCTACAGACGCCGTCGGGGAGCTGTTTTTT. The V and J genes are TRBV5-1 and TRBJ2-2; no definite D call. Germline-derived CDR1 and CDR2 are SGHRS and YFSETQ. CDR3 length equals 14 residues. V lost 4 bases and J 7 bases, leaving 14 bases between the germline ends.

This CDR3 reads CASSWGRQGNTEAFF. The CDR3 region has the DNA TGTGCCAGCAGCTGGGGAAGACAGGGGAACACTGAAGCTTTCTTT. This chain uses TRBV5-5 with TRBJ1-1; 7 bases fit TRBD1. Germline CDR1 is SGHKS and CDR2 is YYEKEE (reference sequence). The CDR3 has 15 amino acids. J lost 1 base, V lost 3 bases, and 6 bases had no gene match. Combining the CDR3 with reference TRBV5-5 and TRBJ1-1 gives the whole variable domain DAGVTQSPTHLIKTRGQQVTLRCSPISGHKSVSWYQQVLGQGPQFIFQYYEKEERGRGNFPDRFSARQFPNYSSELNVNALLLGDSALYLCASSWGRQGNTEAFFGQGTRLTVV.

This CDR3 reads CASSESGGRHYGYTF. As DNA, the CDR3 is TGTGCCAGCAGTGAATCAGGAGGGCGTCACTATGGCTACACCTTC. This chain uses TRBV25-1 with TRBJ1-2, with D unclear. CDR1 is MGHDK, CDR2 SYGVNS, per germline. Trimming shortened V by 1 base and J by 3 bases, and 12 bases separated the two germline ends. The CDR3 length is 15 residues.

On this clone: Its ends do not fully match the called genes, so a read error is possible. The V call is TRBV4-2, the J call TRBJ2-7; D ambiguous. CDR3 length: 13 amino acids. Germline CDR1 and CDR2: LGHNA and YNFKEQ. CDR3 in DNA: TGTGCCAGCAGCCAAGATATCCGGCAAGGCTTGGAGTTC. It is translated as CASSQDIRQGLEF.

This clone was seen once. V and J are TRBV5-1 and TRBJ2-7, with TRBD2 matching 11 bases. V trimming: 2 bases; J trimming: 7 bases; junction bases outside the gene matches: 5. The CDR3 totals 14 residues. The germline V gene has CDR1 SGHRS and CDR2 YFSETQ. The CDR3 DNA reads TGCGCCAGCAGCTTCGGACTAGCGGGCCTGGAGCAGTACTTC. Its protein product is CASSFGLAGLEQYF.

The gene calls are TRBV5-6 and TRBJ2-2; 7 nucleotides align to TRBD1. CDR3 length: 15 residues. CDR1 SGHDT and CDR2 YYEEEE come from the germline V gene. J lost 5 bases, V lost 0 bases, and 4 bases had no gene match. The CDR3 bases are TGTGCCAGCAGCTTGGGAGGGGGCTATACCGGGGAGCTGTTTTTT. Translation gives CASSLGGGYTGELFF.

This chain connects TRBV5-8 to TRBJ1-5, with 9 bases fitting TRBD1. The CDR3 covers 16 residues. The V and J ends lost 4 bases and 1 base, in that order; junction bases with no gene match: 6. Germline V CDR1 and CDR2: SGHTS, YDEGEE. CDR3 in amino acids: CASSPGTGRSNQPQHF. The CDR3 region has the DNA TGTGCCAGCAGCCCTGGGACAGGGCGGAGCAATCAGCCCCAGCATTTT.

The chain couples TRBV6-5 to TRBJ2-7, with TRBD2 identical over 8 bases. V lost 6 bases and J lost 1; bases outside the gene matches: 8. Germline CDR1 reads MNHEY; CDR2 reads SVGAGI. CDR3 length: 15 residues. Here the CDR3 reads CASSRPGLGSYEQYF. CDR3 DNA: TGTGCCAGCAGCCGTCCGGGACTAGGGTCCTACGAGCAGTACTTC.